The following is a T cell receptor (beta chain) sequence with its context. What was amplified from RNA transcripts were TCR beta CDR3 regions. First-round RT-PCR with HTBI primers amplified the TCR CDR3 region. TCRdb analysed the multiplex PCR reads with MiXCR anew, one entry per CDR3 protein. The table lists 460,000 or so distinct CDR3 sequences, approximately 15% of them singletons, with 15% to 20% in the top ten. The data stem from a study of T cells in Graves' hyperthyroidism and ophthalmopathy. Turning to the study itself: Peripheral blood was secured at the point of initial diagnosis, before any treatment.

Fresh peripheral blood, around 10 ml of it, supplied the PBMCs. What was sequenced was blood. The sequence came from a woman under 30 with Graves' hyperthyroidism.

The CDR3 region has the DNA TGTGCCAGCATCCCCGGGACTAGCGGGACCTACGAGCAGTACTTC. Translating it yields CASIPGTSGTYEQYF. The chain is built from TRBV6-2 or TRBV6-3 and TRBJ2-7; 13 bases line up with TRBD2. The CDR3 covers 15 residues. Per germline, CDR1 MNHEY and CDR2 SVGEGT. V lost 7 bases to trimming and J lost 2 bases; unmatched junction nucleotides: 5.